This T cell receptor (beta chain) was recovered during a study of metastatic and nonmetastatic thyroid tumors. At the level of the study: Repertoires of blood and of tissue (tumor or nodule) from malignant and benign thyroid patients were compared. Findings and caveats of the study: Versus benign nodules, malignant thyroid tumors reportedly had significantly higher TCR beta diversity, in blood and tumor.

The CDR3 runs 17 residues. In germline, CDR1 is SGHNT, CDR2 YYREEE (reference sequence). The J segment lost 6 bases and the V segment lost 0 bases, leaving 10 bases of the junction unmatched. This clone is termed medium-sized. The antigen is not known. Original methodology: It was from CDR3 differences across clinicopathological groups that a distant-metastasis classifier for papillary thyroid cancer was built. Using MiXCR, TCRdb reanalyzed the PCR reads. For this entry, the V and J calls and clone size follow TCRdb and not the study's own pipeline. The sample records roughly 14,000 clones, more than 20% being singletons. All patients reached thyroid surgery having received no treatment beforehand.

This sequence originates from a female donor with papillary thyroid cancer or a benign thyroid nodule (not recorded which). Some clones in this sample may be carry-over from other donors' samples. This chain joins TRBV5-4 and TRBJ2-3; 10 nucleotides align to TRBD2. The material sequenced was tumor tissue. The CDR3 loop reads CASSLGTAGGATDTQYF. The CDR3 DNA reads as TGTGCCAGCAGCTTGGGTACAGCGGGAGGGGCAACCGATACGCAGTATTTT.